The rows below give T cell receptor beta chains drawn from one sample of a study of vaccination effects on CD4 cells after COVID-19. The antigens these receptors bind are not known. Repertoires were generated with immunoSEQ multiplex PCR, while TCRdb's copy carries only in-frame clones and drops some. Of almost 70,000 clones detected, over 70% appear once; the ten largest clones hold under 2%. Sequenced material: CD4+ T cells from PBMCs cultured with HCoV-229E spike peptides, taken after COVID-19 vaccination. These receptors all come from a human donor who received a COVID-19 vaccine. The CDR3 runs from the conserved cysteine through the conserved F or W. The D gene is left open where the match is weak. Size is omitted from some rows. Given values are once, few, many or a class for expanded clones.

D gene: .; J gene: TRBJ1-6; clone size: few; V gene: TRBV7-2; CDR3 protein: CASSLDVGYSPLHF; CDR3 DNA: TGTGCCAGCAGCTTAGATGTGGGGTATTCACCCCTCCACTTT
D gene: .; J gene: TRBJ2-2; clone size: few; V gene: TRBV18; CDR3 protein: CASSPLHPGELFF; CDR3 DNA: TGTGCCAGCTCACCGTTACATCCCGGGGAGCTGTTTTTT
D gene: TRBD1; J gene: TRBJ2-2; clone size: .; V gene: TRBV19; CDR3 protein: CASSTNRDRGAVTGELFF; CDR3 DNA: TGTGCCAGTAGTACTAACCGGGACAGGGGCGCCGTCACCGGGGAGCTGTTTTTT
D gene: .; J gene: TRBJ2-3; clone size: .; V gene: TRBV6-2/TRBV6-3; CDR3 protein: CASSYGTPDTQYF; CDR3 DNA: TGTGCCAGCAGTTACGGCACCCCAGATACGCAGTATTTT
D gene: TRBD1; J gene: TRBJ2-6; clone size: .; V gene: TRBV30; CDR3 protein: CAWRGTGGSSGANVLTF; CDR3 DNA: TGTGCCTGGAGAGGGACAGGGGGCTCTTCTGGGGCCAACGTCCTGACTTTC
D gene: .; J gene: TRBJ2-1; clone size: .; V gene: TRBV15; CDR3 protein: CATSRGMSEQFF; CDR3 DNA: TGTGCCACCAGCAGAGGGATGAGTGAGCAGTTCTTC
D gene: .; J gene: TRBJ2-1; clone size: .; V gene: TRBV14; CDR3 protein: CASSQEDPRNEQFF; CDR3 DNA: TGTGCCAGCAGCCAAGAGGACCCTAGAAATGAGCAGTTCTTC
D gene: .; J gene: TRBJ1-5; clone size: .; V gene: TRBV7-8; CDR3 protein: CASSLSRGSNQPQHF; CDR3 DNA: TGTGCCAGCAGCCTTAGCAGGGGTAGCAATCAGCCCCAGCATTTT
D gene: TRBD2; J gene: TRBJ2-5; clone size: .; V gene: TRBV27; CDR3 protein: CASSPRLAGQETQYF; CDR3 DNA: TGTGCCAGCAGTCCACGACTAGCGGGACAAGAGACCCAGTACTTC
D gene: .; J gene: TRBJ2-5; clone size: .; V gene: TRBV4-1; CDR3 protein: CASSQGEGGYKTQYF; CDR3 DNA: TGCGCCAGCAGCCAAGGAGAAGGGGGTTACAAGACCCAGTACTTC
D gene: .; J gene: TRBJ2-2; clone size: .; V gene: TRBV7-3; CDR3 protein: CASSLGANTGELFF; CDR3 DNA: TGTGCCAGCAGCTTGGGGGCTAACACCGGGGAGCTGTTTTTT
D gene: TRBD2; J gene: TRBJ2-2; clone size: .; V gene: TRBV28; CDR3 protein: CASAKGRVGTGELFF; CDR3 DNA: TGTGCCAGCGCCAAGGGGAGGGTGGGCACCGGGGAGCTGTTTTTT
D gene: .; J gene: TRBJ1-2; clone size: .; V gene: TRBV5-1; CDR3 protein: CASSSDSYGYTF; CDR3 DNA: TGCGCCAGCAGCTCGGACAGCTATGGCTACACCTTC
D gene: TRBD1; J gene: TRBJ1-2; clone size: .; V gene: TRBV7-3; CDR3 protein: CASSSRDRGLGYTF; CDR3 DNA: TGTGCCAGCAGCTCCCGGGACAGGGGGCTTGGCTACACCTTC
D gene: TRBD1; J gene: TRBJ2-1; clone size: .; V gene: TRBV4-1; CDR3 protein: CASSQDRTGPYNEQFF; CDR3 DNA: TGCGCCAGCAGCCAAGATCGGACAGGGCCCTACAATGAGCAGTTCTTC
D gene: TRBD2; J gene: TRBJ2-1; clone size: .; V gene: TRBV7-3; CDR3 protein: CASSSGGVGNEQFF; CDR3 DNA: TGTGCCAGCAGCAGCGGGGGGGTAGGAAATGAGCAGTTCTTC
D gene: .; J gene: TRBJ1-5; clone size: .; V gene: TRBV19; CDR3 protein: CASSRRGSTTSRINQPQHF; CDR3 DNA: TGTGCCAGTAGTAGACGAGGAAGTACCACCTCTCGGATCAATCAGCCCCAGCATTTT
D gene: .; J gene: TRBJ1-3; clone size: .; V gene: TRBV7-2; CDR3 protein: CASSPDSGSGNTIYF; CDR3 DNA: TGTGCCAGCAGTCCCGACAGCGGGAGTGGAAACACCATATATTTT
D gene: .; J gene: TRBJ1-6; clone size: once; V gene: TRBV2; CDR3 protein: CASSRTVSPLHF; CDR3 DNA: TGTGCCAGCAGTCGGACAGTATCACCCCTCCACTTT
D gene: .; J gene: TRBJ1-2; clone size: .; V gene: TRBV3-1/TRBV3-2; CDR3 protein: CASSQEFGGGDRYGYTF; CDR3 DNA: TGTGCCAGCAGCCAAGAATTCGGCGGGGGCGATCGCTATGGCTACACCTTC
D gene: TRBD2; J gene: TRBJ2-1; clone size: .; V gene: TRBV10-2; CDR3 protein: CASYGLAGGYNEQFF; CDR3 DNA: TGCGCCAGTTACGGACTAGCGGGGGGCTACAATGAGCAGTTCTTC
D gene: .; J gene: TRBJ2-2; clone size: .; V gene: TRBV5-6; CDR3 protein: CASRGAGINTGELFF; CDR3 DNA: TGTGCCAGCAGGGGGGCAGGTATCAACACCGGGGAGCTGTTTTTT
D gene: .; J gene: TRBJ2-5; clone size: .; V gene: TRBV24-1; CDR3 protein: CATSVRNQETQYF; CDR3 DNA: TGTGCCACCAGTGTAAGGAACCAAGAGACCCAGTACTTC
D gene: .; J gene: TRBJ2-6; clone size: .; V gene: TRBV5-1; CDR3 protein: CASSLGSGANVLTF; CDR3 DNA: TGCGCCAGCAGCTTGGGCTCTGGGGCCAACGTCCTGACTTTC
D gene: TRBD1; J gene: TRBJ2-2; clone size: .; V gene: TRBV30; CDR3 protein: CAWSVTGGGELFF; CDR3 DNA: TGTGCCTGGAGTGTAACAGGGGGCGGAGAGCTGTTTTTT
D gene: .; J gene: TRBJ2-4; clone size: .; V gene: TRBV2; CDR3 protein: CASTEQGLAKNIQYF; CDR3 DNA: TGTGCCAGCACCGAACAGGGCCTAGCCAAAAACATTCAGTACTTC
D gene: .; J gene: TRBJ2-3; clone size: .; V gene: TRBV14; CDR3 protein: CASSQGSGTQYF; CDR3 DNA: TGTGCCAGCAGCCAAGGATCGGGTACGCAGTATTTT
D gene: .; J gene: TRBJ1-1; clone size: .; V gene: TRBV2; CDR3 protein: CASSGQNTEAFF; CDR3 DNA: TGTGCCAGCAGTGGTCAGAACACTGAAGCTTTCTTT
D gene: TRBD1; J gene: TRBJ1-2; clone size: .; V gene: TRBV12-3/TRBV12-4; CDR3 protein: CASSFGTAYGYTF; CDR3 DNA: TGTGCCAGCAGTTTTGGGACAGCCTATGGCTACACCTTC
D gene: TRBD1; J gene: TRBJ1-2; clone size: few; V gene: TRBV18; CDR3 protein: CASSPLRTGTDNYGYTF; CDR3 DNA: TGTGCCAGCTCACCACTAAGAACGGGGACAGATAACTATGGCTACACCTTC
D gene: .; J gene: TRBJ1-2; clone size: .; V gene: TRBV3-1/TRBV3-2; CDR3 protein: CASSQNLRESNYGYTF; CDR3 DNA: TGTGCCAGCAGCCAAAACCTCCGGGAGAGTAACTATGGCTACACCTTC
D gene: TRBD1; J gene: TRBJ2-1; clone size: few; V gene: TRBV29-1; CDR3 protein: CSGLGTGPYNEQFF; CDR3 DNA: TGCAGCGGACTCGGGACAGGGCCCTACAATGAGCAGTTCTTC
D gene: .; J gene: TRBJ2-5; clone size: .; V gene: TRBV20-1; CDR3 protein: CGCQGRETQYF; CDR3 DNA: TGCGGGTGTCAGGGACGCGAGACCCAGTACTTC